The 5 T cell receptor beta chains given below trace back to one sample, sequenced in a study of T cell responses to AZD1222 COVID-19 vaccine. This table comes from immunoSEQ multiplex PCR, and its TCRdb copy is limited to in-frame clones, with some not included. This sample has about 87,000 clones; around 90% occur once, and the top ten carry about 8.4%. Sequenced material: peripheral blood, taken on day 0 of AZD1222 vaccination. These receptors were obtained from an adult in good health.

The genes are TRBV20-1 and TRBJ1-2, with D uncertain. CDR1 and CDR2 (germline): DFQATT, SNEGSKA (reference sequence). Trimming stripped 3 bases from V and 0 bases from J, with 8 bases between. The CDR3 consists of 13 residues. The CDR3 DNA is TGCAGTGCTAGTCTTGGGACTAACTATGGCTACACCTTC. Its protein product is CSASLGTNYGYTF.

This clone came up once. The V and J genes are TRBV5-1 and TRBJ2-3, with 12 nucleotides matching TRBD1. After removal of 4 bases from V and 3 bases from J, the junction contained 9 bases not matched to a gene. Germline-derived CDR1 and CDR2 are SGHRS and YFSETQ. This CDR3 contains 17 residues. For the CDR3, the DNA is TGCGCCAGCAGCCACGGGACAGGGGGCGGAAGAACAGATACGCAGTATTTT. Its protein is CASSHGTGGGRTDTQYF.

As to this clone: The junction departs from germline at one end; a sequencing error may be responsible. The chain joins TRBV7-9 to TRBJ2-5, with 9 positions matching TRBD2. Germline CDR1 SEHNR, CDR2 FQNEAQ (reference sequence). The CDR3 consists of 13 residues. The CDR3 region has the DNA TGTGCCAGCAGTTTAGCGGGGGCTTGGACCCAGTACTTC. Translated: CASSLAGAWTQYF. Combining the CDR3 with reference TRBV7-9 and TRBJ2-5 gives the whole variable domain DTGVSQNPRHKITKRGQNVTFRCDPISEHNRLYWYRQTLGQGPEFLTYFQNEAQLEKSRLLSDRFSAERPKGSFSTLEIQRTEQGDSAMYLCASSLAGAWTQYFGPGTRLLVL.

This clone occurred once. This chain uses TRBV15 with TRBJ2-1; 8 nucleotides align to TRBD2. The germline gives CDR1 LNHNV, CDR2 YYDKDF (reference sequence). V shed 0 bases and J 9 bases; nucleotides not matched to a gene: 7. This CDR3 comprises 15 residues. CDR3 sequence (DNA): TGTGCCACCAGCAGAGATAAGTCGAGCGGGGGTGAGCAGTTCTTC. Its translation is CATSRDKSSGGEQFF.

The chain links TRBV5-1 to TRBJ2-7, with TRBD2 matching over 12 bases. The CDR3 runs to 15 residues. J lost 3 bases, V lost 4 bases, and 5 bases had no gene match. Germline V lookup: CDR1 SGHRS, CDR2 YFSETQ. The CDR3 region has the DNA TGCGCCAGCAGCGCGCCTAGCGGGGGGGGCTACGAGCAGTACTTC. Its protein product is CASSAPSGGGYEQYF. The whole variable domain, filled in from reference TRBV5-1 and TRBJ2-7, reads KAGVTQTPRYLIKTRGQQVTLSCSPISGHRSVSWYQQTPGQGLQFLFEYFSETQRNKGNFPGRFSGRQFSNSRSEMNVSTLELGDSALYLCASSAPSGGGYEQYFGPGTRLTVT.